This T cell receptor beta chain was recovered during a study of T-cell memory formation after mild COVID-19. As for the study in general: For the most part, TCR clusters were specific to one donor. Overall study results and limits: Balance between CD4 and CD8 was seen in clones contracting day 15 to 85, and a CD4+ lean was seen in later expanders. Second-wave clones that peaked on day 37 lacked confirmed SARS-CoV-2 specificity.

V was clipped by 5 bases and J by 1 base, with 10 bases between them. CDR1 and CDR2 from the germline V gene are SGHNT and YENEEA. The CDR3 length is 14 residues. About this clonotype itself: What it recognizes is unknown.

Using constant-segment primers, 5'RACE produced TCR alpha and TCR beta cDNA libraries carrying sample barcodes and UMIs. TCRdb itself ran the 5' RACE reads through MiXCR, one entry per CDR3 protein. This table holds under 200,000 distinct CDR3 sequences, around a third found once. V and J are TRBV11-3 and TRBJ2-3, with D tentatively TRBD1 (6 bases). This TCR was recovered from an adult woman who had mild COVID-19 (a few samples of this study predate the infection). Cell type and time point are not known. The material sequenced was PBMCs or a T cell subset sorted from them (not recorded which). In DNA form, the CDR3 reads TGTGCCAGCAGCCGGACAGACGGCACAGATACGCAGTATTTT. It translates to CASSRTDGTDTQYF.